This T cell receptor beta chain is drawn from a study of OX40 agonist ivuxolimab in advanced cancers. Here immunoSEQ multiplex PCR was the method, and the copy in TCRdb shows in-frame clones only, minus some. The sample lists approximately 120,000 clones, around 90% occurring once. Notes on the study in general: Averaging showed that CD8+ T cells had more expanded clones than CD4+ did.

Notes on this clone: Antigen unknown.

The V and J ends lost 1 base and 0 bases respectively, with 12 bases between them. CDR1 is SGHAT, CDR2 FQNNGV, per germline. The CDR3 has 17 amino acids. This clonotype originated in an adult with an advanced solid tumor such as melanoma, head and neck, liver or kidney cancer. Sequenced here: CD4+ or CD8+ T cells sorted from blood, sampled in a trial of the OX40 agonist ivuxolimab. The gene calls are TRBV11-2 and TRBJ2-2; TRBD1 is a possible D gene (7 bases). CDR3 in amino acids: CASSLGAGGSNTGELFF. As DNA, the CDR3 is TGTGCCAGCAGCTTAGGGGCAGGGGGGTCGAACACCGGGGAGCTGTTTTTT. Variable domain in full (rest from reference TRBV11-2 and TRBJ2-2): EAGVAQSPRYKIIEKRQSVAFWCNPISGHATLYWYQQILGQGPKLLIQFQNNGVVDDSQLPKDRFSAERLKGVDSTLKIQPAKLEDSAVYLCASSLGAGGSNTGELFFGEGSRLTVL.